This TCR beta chain is from a study of shared clonotypes between healthy human individuals. Every subset had its genomic DNA shared out evenly among several immunoSEQ plates. Assay used: immunoSEQ multiplex PCR; TCRdb lists only in-frame clones, some missing. Of fewer than 2.5 million clones listed, 93% are singletons. Per the germline V gene, CDR1 is LGHNA and CDR2 is YSLEER. The trim removed 0 bases at V and 4 bases at J, leaving 20 bases unmatched. CDR3 size: 20 residues. Sample: naive CD4+ T cells from PBMCs. Specified subset: CD45RA+ positively selected. The chain combines TRBV4-3 with TRBJ1-2; 7 nucleotides align to TRBD1. The source is a young man in good health. Some clones in this sample may be carry-over from other donors' samples. The CDR3 DNA reads TGCGCCAGCAGCCAAGATCCCCCCGGAGGGGGCGGTTCGTTTGGCTATGGCTACACCTTC. As protein: CASSQDPPGGGGSFGYGYTF.